A selection of T cell receptor beta chains follows, all from one sample in a study of T cells in Graves' hyperthyroidism and ophthalmopathy. TCRdb re-derived calls from the multiplex PCR reads in MiXCR, one entry per CDR3 protein. This sample has roughly 510,000 distinct CDR3 sequences, with around 21% found just once. Source material: blood. The source of these receptors is a man younger than 30 with Graves' hyperthyroidism. Both conserved end residues are part of each CDR3. D genes are given only for firm matches.

v_gene: TRBV5-6
len: 17
d_gene: TRBD1
j_gene: TRBJ1-1
CDR3aa: CASSSRDRAVMNTEAFF

v_gene: TRBV25-1
len: 16
d_gene: TRBD1
j_gene: TRBJ2-2
CDR3aa: CASSPPGQVYTGELFF

v_gene: TRBV6-5
len: 17
d_gene: TRBD1
j_gene: TRBJ1-3
CDR3aa: CASGYRQTGTLGNTIYF

v_gene: TRBV2
len: 13
d_gene: .
j_gene: TRBJ2-1
CDR3aa: CASKAGTLYEQFF

v_gene: TRBV5-1
len: 15
d_gene: .
j_gene: TRBJ2-6
CDR3aa: CASSLTGSRANVLTF

v_gene: TRBV3-1
len: 14
d_gene: TRBD1
j_gene: TRBJ2-5
CDR3aa: CASSQVPGQGSQYF

v_gene: TRBV13
len: 16
d_gene: TRBD1
j_gene: TRBJ1-5
CDR3aa: CASSAGGTGSNQPQHF

v_gene: TRBV20-1
len: 16
d_gene: .
j_gene: TRBJ1-1
CDR3aa: CSAIEGGGRWNTEAFF

v_gene: TRBV7-8
len: 14
d_gene: .
j_gene: TRBJ1-2
CDR3aa: CASSLGLRQEGYTF

v_gene: TRBV6-1
len: 14
d_gene: .
j_gene: TRBJ1-5
CDR3aa: CASSAGEAAQPQHF

v_gene: TRBV18
len: 15
d_gene: .
j_gene: TRBJ2-2
CDR3aa: CASSSRTAVFGELFF

v_gene: TRBV28
len: 12
d_gene: TRBD1
j_gene: TRBJ1-2
CDR3aa: CASTDRGDGYTF

v_gene: TRBV28
len: 17
d_gene: .
j_gene: TRBJ1-5
CDR3aa: CASSLAGSTYSNQPQHF

v_gene: TRBV24-1
len: 12
d_gene: .
j_gene: TRBJ2-5
CDR3aa: CATSETQETQYF

v_gene: TRBV2
len: 14
d_gene: TRBD1
j_gene: TRBJ2-1
CDR3aa: CASSGDSSYNEQFF

v_gene: TRBV12-3/TRBV12-4
len: 15
d_gene: TRBD1
j_gene: TRBJ2-2
CDR3aa: CASSRQGANTGELFF

v_gene: TRBV7-8
len: 15
d_gene: .
j_gene: TRBJ2-5
CDR3aa: CASSLFPSSEETQYF

v_gene: TRBV12-3/TRBV12-4
len: 14
d_gene: .
j_gene: TRBJ2-7
CDR3aa: CASKPEGGRYEQYF

v_gene: TRBV11-2
len: 14
d_gene: .
j_gene: TRBJ2-7
CDR3aa: CASSLPGHLSEQYF

v_gene: TRBV30
len: 14
d_gene: TRBD1
j_gene: TRBJ2-7
CDR3aa: CAWSPTGGSDEQYF

v_gene: TRBV12-3/TRBV12-4
len: 16
d_gene: .
j_gene: TRBJ2-7
CDR3aa: CASSFRRDSVPYEQYF

v_gene: TRBV6-5
len: 14
d_gene: .
j_gene: TRBJ2-7
CDR3aa: CASSYGSGAYEQYF

v_gene: TRBV6-1
len: 15
d_gene: .
j_gene: TRBJ1-1
CDR3aa: CASSLGLQVGGEAFF

v_gene: TRBV30
len: 12
d_gene: .
j_gene: TRBJ1-2
CDR3aa: CATPGVGYGYTF

v_gene: TRBV20-1
len: 14
d_gene: TRBD1
j_gene: TRBJ2-7
CDR3aa: CSARTTGEPYEQYF

v_gene: TRBV29-1
len: 15
d_gene: TRBD2
j_gene: TRBJ2-5
CDR3aa: CSVEDAGGDQETQYF

v_gene: TRBV6-2/TRBV6-3
len: 16
d_gene: TRBD1
j_gene: TRBJ1-5
CDR3aa: CASSYSVQGSNQPQHF

v_gene: TRBV7-9
len: 13
d_gene: .
j_gene: TRBJ2-5
CDR3aa: CASSQDIQETQYF

v_gene: TRBV7-6
len: 14
d_gene: TRBD2
j_gene: TRBJ2-7
CDR3aa: CASSLGTSPREQYF

v_gene: TRBV29-1
len: 12
d_gene: .
j_gene: TRBJ1-2
CDR3aa: CSVEVVGGGYTF

v_gene: TRBV5-1
len: 14
d_gene: .
j_gene: TRBJ2-5
CDR3aa: CASSLEAVGETQYF

v_gene: TRBV20-1
len: 15
d_gene: TRBD1
j_gene: TRBJ1-1
CDR3aa: CSASQGARRGTEAFF

v_gene: TRBV27
len: 13
d_gene: .
j_gene: TRBJ1-2
CDR3aa: CASSLSWQGGYTF

v_gene: TRBV19
len: 11
d_gene: .
j_gene: TRBJ1-2
CDR3aa: CASSIRDGYTF

v_gene: TRBV19
len: 14
d_gene: .
j_gene: TRBJ1-1
CDR3aa: CASRGGPMNTEAFF

v_gene: TRBV2
len: 14
d_gene: .
j_gene: TRBJ2-5
CDR3aa: CASREGVGQETQYF

v_gene: TRBV12-3/TRBV12-4
len: 14
d_gene: .
j_gene: TRBJ1-1
CDR3aa: CASSRASLNTEAFF

v_gene: TRBV2
len: 14
d_gene: .
j_gene: TRBJ1-1
CDR3aa: CASSDQGGYPEAFF

v_gene: TRBV7-8
len: 13
d_gene: .
j_gene: TRBJ2-5
CDR3aa: CASSLAEEETQYF

v_gene: TRBV19
len: 15
d_gene: TRBD1
j_gene: TRBJ2-2
CDR3aa: CASIRDSSFLGELFF

v_gene: TRBV2
len: 14
d_gene: .
j_gene: TRBJ1-2
CDR3aa: CASSEIGGDYGYTF

v_gene: TRBV6-1
len: 14
d_gene: .
j_gene: TRBJ2-6
CDR3aa: CASMWGLGANVLTF

v_gene: TRBV12-3/TRBV12-4
len: 15
d_gene: .
j_gene: TRBJ2-2
CDR3aa: CASSNEGGYTGELLF

v_gene: TRBV2
len: 15
d_gene: TRBD1
j_gene: TRBJ1-5
CDR3aa: CASKIRDRDYQPQHF

v_gene: TRBV19
len: 14
d_gene: .
j_gene: TRBJ1-5
CDR3aa: CASRGQGRTQPQHF